This T cell receptor beta chain was profiled in a study of T cell responses to AZD1222 COVID-19 vaccine (dated by TCRdb to about 2021). For the wider study: A total of under 250 trial participants underwent TCR sequencing, of whom more than 200 had received two doses of AZD1222 and roughly 26 had received two doses of the MenACWY control vaccine. Trial participants were enrolled by age into 18-55, 56-69 and 70-plus year subgroups, with roughly 150, 30 and 60 TCR-sequenced participants respectively. Summary of the overall study and its limitations: After two AZD1222 doses, both the breadth and the depth of spike-specific TCRs were significantly higher than at day 0 and than in MenACWY recipients. Participants were mostly white British, with more females than males. The authors suggested clonal diversity may have been underestimated. Conclusions about previously exposed vaccinees are limited, since just five to seven AZD1222 recipients were seropositive for SARS-CoV-2 at baseline. The 56-69-year group was small, and its depth increase did not reach significance, likely because of low power. Reportedly, close to half of the unique spike-specific TCRs recognized epitopes lying outside the regions that are mutated in the B.1.351 and B.1.1.7 variants. Vaccine-associated CD4 TCRs spanned the whole spike protein, with dominant responses in regions 160-218 and 743-854. Because no day 14 peak-response samples were available, the repertoires could be characterized only after the peak T cell response.

Comment on this clone: The target of this receptor is not known. No qualities accompany the bases; no much larger clone lies one base away.

The time point label, as the study defines it: about 28 days (+/-7) after the second vaccine dose. AZD1222 recipients with second doses at about 4 weeks or about 12 weeks were pooled, because spike-specific TCR depth and breadth did not differ between schedules. Samples from vaccinated people were obtained from the UK trials COV001 and COV002, which included a single-blind randomized controlled phase 2/3 trial of AZD1222 (ChAdOx1 nCoV-19) in healthy adults. Trial participant PBMC samples were collected at day 0 and day 28 after the second dose for TCRbeta chain sequencing. The CDR3 regions of human TCRbeta chains were analyzed by immunosequencing. As for how the authors treated the data: Repertoire TCRs were checked for matches against a reference library of SARS-CoV-2-specific TCRs that had been generated using the MIRA antigen-specificity platform. Breadth was defined as the fraction of unique TCRs that were SARS-CoV-2-associated. Depth was defined as the fraction of total T cells that were SARS-CoV-2-associated. Using the MIRA data, each spike-specific TCR was assigned both to the spike region to which the TCR was reactive and to a CD4 or CD8 class. Log10-transformed breadth and depth values were compared by one-way ANOVA with Sidak's multiple comparisons tests. Not all clones reach the TCRdb copy of this immuneACCESS table, which keeps in-frame sequences only. Checked studies attribute under half of the gap to unresolved V genes and leave the rest unexplained. D and trimming were read from the DNA, whereas the V and J calls and clone size are those reported in that table. Within this sample are 180,000 or so clones, with nearly 95% of them counted one time only. The ten most abundant clones make up roughly 1.9% of the sample.

The junction carries 10 bases between V and J, which are trimmed by 1 base and 3 bases respectively. Measured from the cysteine to the phenylalanine, the CDR3 is 14 residues long. This entry keeps only the CDR3 DNA: 42 bases, framed from base 1. The germline V gene encodes CDR1 SGHTA and CDR2 FQGNSA. The sequence came from an adult who received the AZD1222 COVID-19 vaccine. The sequence is built from TRBV7-2 and TRBJ2-7; TRBD2 might be the D gene, on 6 matching bases. Sequenced material: peripheral blood, taken 28 days after the second AZD1222 dose. The CDR3 is CASSLDSGNYEQYF. The nucleotide sequence reads TGTGCCAGCAGCTTAGATAGCGGAAACTACGAGCAGTACTTC.